One and the same sample provided the 29 T cell receptor beta chains below, sequenced in a study of cytomegalovirus exposure and HLA in healthy donors. PCR was performed using 60 Vbeta and 13 Jbeta primers. Repertoires were generated with immunoSEQ multiplex PCR, while TCRdb's copy carries only in-frame clones and drops some. The sample contains under 200,000 clones, approximately 72% of which appear only once. The sample consisted of PBMCs. These TCRs come from a female donor in good health and CMV-seronegative.

J is TRBJ1-1 and V is TRBV6-6, with 10 bases identical to TRBD1. In germline, CDR1 is MNHNY, CDR2 SVGAGI (reference sequence). The CDR3 runs to 15 residues. J was trimmed by 3 bases and V by 6 bases; bases with no gene match: 7. The CDR3: CASRKGGTGDTEAFF. CDR3 DNA sequence: TGTGCCAGCAGGAAGGGGGGGACAGGGGACACTGAAGCTTTCTTT.

This sequence joins TRBV2 and TRBJ1-1; D may be TRBD1 (5 bases). Germline V gives CDR1 SNHLY, CDR2 FYNNEI. V gave up 0 bases and J gave up 0 bases, with 11 bases separating them. This CDR3 spans 16 amino acids. CDR3 nucleotides: TGTGCCAGCAGTGAAGCGCGGGGGGGGGTGAACACTGAAGCTTTCTTT. Its protein product is CASSEARGGVNTEAFF.

The CDR3 DNA is TGTGCCAGCAGTTACTCTGACTGGCTCTACTTC. Translating gives CASSYSDWLYF. The chain employs TRBV6-5 and TRBJ2-7; D gene unclear. Trimming took 0 bases from V and 13 from J, leaving 10 bases between them. The CDR3 sequence is 11 residues long. Germline V gene sequence: CDR1 MNHEY, CDR2 SVGAGI.

The CDR3 sequence is CASSVGWGQGVQPQHF. The CDR3 nucleotides read TGTGCCAGCAGCGTAGGATGGGGACAGGGAGTCCAGCCCCAGCATTTT. The chain uses TRBV9 and TRBJ1-5, with 9 bases that match TRBD1. The CDR3 totals 16 residues. Unmatched junction bases numbered 8, after V lost 0 bases and J lost 7 bases. CDR1 and CDR2 from the germline V gene are SGDLS and YYNGEE.

V usage is TRBV27 and J usage is TRBJ1-1, with 7 bases fitting TRBD1. CDR3 size: 13 residues. Germline values: CDR1 MNHEY, CDR2 SMNVEV (reference sequence). V shed 4 bases, J shed 1 base, and the junction held 0 bases outside the gene matches. The CDR3 sequence is CASSWDRNTEAFF. The CDR3 nucleotides are TGTGCCAGCAGTTGGGACAGGAACACTGAAGCTTTCTTT.

The chain employs TRBV14 and TRBJ2-2, with D unclear. The germline V and J ends were trimmed by 4 bases and 4 bases, with 7 bases remaining between them. Germline V gene data show CDR1 as SGHDN and CDR2 as FVKESK. The CDR3 totals 13 residues. CDR3 bases: TGTGCCAGCAGCCCTCGGTTCACCGGGGAGCTGTTTTTT. Protein product: CASSPRFTGELFF. Supplemented by reference TRBV14 and TRBJ2-2, the full variable domain reads EAGVTQFPSHSVIEKGQTVTLRCDPISGHDNLYWYRRVMGKEIKFLLHFVKESKQDESGMPNNRFLAERTGGTYSTLKVQPAELEDSGVYFCASSPRFTGELFFGEGSRLTVL.

The chain is built from TRBV7-2 and TRBJ1-5, with D possibly being TRBD1 (6 bases). The CDR3 runs to 16 residues. From germline, CDR1 is SGHTA and CDR2 FQGNSA. V was cut by 1 base and J by 4 bases, with 14 bases left in between. The CDR3 region has the DNA TGTGCCAGCAGCTTAGGTACGGACAGAGAGAATCAGCCCCAGCATTTT. Protein product: CASSLGTDRENQPQHF.

The CDR3 loop reads CASSYTGTVETQYF. CDR3 DNA sequence: TGTGCCAGCAGTTACACCGGGACTGTGGAGACCCAGTACTTC. This chain connects TRBV6-5 to TRBJ2-5; possibly TRBD2 for D (6 bases). Between the trimmed V and J ends, which lost 2 bases and 5 bases, there was a span of 12 bases. Per the germline V gene, CDR1 is MNHEY and CDR2 is SVGAGI. The CDR3 contains 14 residues.

Concerning this clone: Sequence at one end of the junction differs from germline and may be a read error. This rearrangement joins TRBV2 to TRBJ1-6; TRBD1 matches at 7 bases. The germline V gene has CDR1 SNHLY and CDR2 FYNNEI. The CDR3 totals 15 residues. DNA of the CDR3: TGTGCCAGCAGGGGATCTGGGACAGCCAATTCACCCCCCCACTTT. Translation: CASRGSGTANSPPHF. The variable domain in full, with the rest retrieved from reference TRBV2 and TRBJ1-6, is EPEVTQTPSHQVTQMGQEVILRCVPISNHLYFYWYRQILGQKVEFLVSFYNNEISEKSEIFDDQFSVERPDGSNFTLKIRSTKLEDSAMYFCASRGSGTANSPPHFGNGTRLTVT.

Only a few counts were recorded for this clone. The rearrangement links TRBV7-9 to TRBJ1-1; a possible D gene is TRBD1 (5 bases). Germline CDR1 is SEHNR and CDR2 is FQNEAQ (reference sequence). The CDR3 sequence is 11 residues long. Between the trimmed V and J ends, which lost 11 bases and 2 bases, there was a span of 9 bases. The CDR3 here is CASRGNTEAFF. In nucleotides, the CDR3 is TGTGCCTCTAGGGGCAACACTGAAGCTTTCTTT.

The V call is TRBV7-6, the J call TRBJ2-3; TRBD2 matches at 10 bases. V dropped 7 bases and J dropped 1; count of bases not matched to a gene: 23. This CDR3 is 21 amino acids long. Germline V gene lookup returns CDR1 SGHVS and CDR2 FNYEAQ. For the CDR3, the DNA is TGTGCCAGCACCATTGTCCCCCCAACGGCTAGCGGGGGCCGGGGCACAGATACGCAGTATTTT. Translated: CASTIVPPTASGGRGTDTQYF. Full variable domain (remainder filled in from reference TRBV7-6 and TRBJ2-3): GAGVSQSPRYKVTKRGQDVALRCDPISGHVSLYWYRQALGQGPEFLTYFNYEAQQDKSGLPNDRFSAERPEGSISTLTIQRTEQRDSAMYRCASTIVPPTASGGRGTDTQYFGPGTRLTVL.

The genes are TRBV28 and TRBJ2-5; possible D gene TRBD2, 7 bases. In germline, CDR1 is MDHEN, CDR2 SYDVKM. Trimming left V 7 bases short and J 1 base short, with 19 bases between. The CDR3 length is 16 residues. CDR3 in DNA: TGTGCCAGCAACTCGGGGGGCGCGGGGCCCCAAGAGACCCAGTACTTC. Protein: CASNSGGAGPQETQYF.

The J gene is TRBJ2-5, the V gene TRBV6-5; TRBD1 matches at 9 bases. Germline V gene lookup returns CDR1 MNHEY and CDR2 SVGAGI. CDR3 size: 15 residues. Trimming cost V 2 bases and J 4 bases; bases outside gene matches: 5. In nucleotides, the CDR3 is TGTGCCAGCAGTTACCTGGGACAGGGAACAGAGACCCAGTACTTC. It encodes CASSYLGQGTETQYF.

The chain combines TRBV18 with TRBJ2-3; 7 bases fit TRBD1. The CDR3 has 14 residues. The ends lost 1 base at V and 4 bases at J; junction bases unmatched: 2. Per germline, CDR1 KGHSH and CDR2 LQKENI. The CDR3 sequence: CASSPRQGADTQYF. As DNA, the CDR3 is TGTGCCAGCTCACCACGACAGGGCGCAGATACGCAGTATTTT.

This chain connects TRBV7-2 to TRBJ2-7, with D hard to call. Germline loops: CDR1 SGHTA, CDR2 FQGNSA. The CDR3 is made up of 14 amino acids. The V gene lost 3 bases and the J gene lost 3 bases, with 12 bases spanning the gap. The CDR3 here is CASSFYGGGYEQYF. Written as DNA, the CDR3 is TGTGCCAGCAGCTTTTATGGCGGCGGCTACGAGCAGTACTTC.

The V gene is TRBV5-4, the J gene TRBJ1-1; D perhaps matches TRBD1 (6 bases). Deletions cut 2 bases from V and 2 bases from J, with 10 bases between. Germline CDR1 and CDR2: SGHNT and YYREEE (reference sequence). The CDR3 runs 14 residues. The CDR3 here is CASSLPTGNTEAFF. As DNA, the CDR3 is TGTGCCAGCAGCTTACCGACAGGAAACACTGAAGCTTTCTTT. The full variable domain, rest sourced from reference TRBV5-4 and TRBJ1-1, is ETGVTQSPTHLIKTRGQQVTLRCSSQSGHNTVSWYQQALGQGPQFIFQYYREEENGRGNFPPRFSGLQFPNYSSELNVNALELDDSALYLCASSLPTGNTEAFFGQGTRLTVV.

The DNA of the CDR3 is TGTGCCAGCAGGGGGAGCTCCTACAATGAGCAGTTCTTC. This sequence encodes CASRGSSYNEQFF. J is TRBJ2-1 and V is TRBV6-5; possible D gene TRBD2, 5 bases. Germline V gene data show CDR1 as MNHEY and CDR2 as SVGAGI. CDR3 length equals 13 residues. The germline V and J ends were trimmed by 6 bases and 0 bases, with 6 bases remaining between them.

The genes are TRBV19 and TRBJ1-5, with D possibly TRBD1 on 5 matching bases. The CDR3 has 15 residues. CDR1 is LNHDA and CDR2 is SQIVND in the germline V gene (reference sequence). The V end was cut by 2 bases, the J end by 7 bases, with 15 bases between. The CDR3 sequence: CASSISGRGKQPQHF. CDR3 nucleotide sequence: TGTGCCAGTAGTATATCAGGGCGCGGGAAACAGCCCCAGCATTTT.

In its sample, this clone was seen a few times. The chain links TRBV28 to TRBJ1-4; D is undetermined. Trimming left V 3 bases short and J 7 bases short, with 21 bases between. CDR1 and CDR2 from the germline V gene are MDHEN and SYDVKM. The CDR3 is 17 amino acids. The CDR3 region is CASSLRLGSRESEKLFF. In DNA, the CDR3 is TGTGCCAGCAGTTTGCGGTTAGGATCTCGGGAGAGTGAAAAACTGTTTTTT.

The chain has TRBV29-1 and TRBJ1-1; D is perhaps TRBD1 (6 bases). V dropped 2 bases and J dropped 5 bases, with 12 bases sitting between them. Germline CDR1 is SQVTM and CDR2 is ANQGSEA. This CDR3 contains 13 residues. The CDR3 nucleotides are TGCAGCGTTGAAACCACAGGGTGGACTGAAGCTTTCTTT. It specifies CSVETTGWTEAFF.

The V call is TRBV5-1, the J call TRBJ2-5, with 8 bases aligning to TRBD2. Germline-derived CDR1 and CDR2 are SGHRS and YFSETQ. V lost 4 bases, J lost 3 bases, and 11 bases stayed unmatched. This CDR3 comprises 16 residues. The CDR3 sequence: CASSMAGGLSEETQYF. The CDR3 DNA sequence: TGCGCCAGCAGCATGGCGGGGGGCCTAAGTGAAGAGACCCAGTACTTC.

This clone was found a few times. In DNA, the CDR3 is TGTGCCAGCAGTGTACAGGGGGCAGGGGCCCAGTACTTC. Amino acids: CASSVQGAGAQYF. This chain uses TRBV28 with TRBJ2-5; TRBD1 aligns across 9 bases. The germline V gene encodes CDR1 MDHEN and CDR2 SYDVKM. The trim removed 5 bases at V and 9 bases at J, leaving 7 bases unmatched. CDR3 length equals 13 residues.

The chain combines TRBV30 with TRBJ1-1; 9 nucleotides agree with TRBD1. Germline CDR1 and CDR2: GTSNPN and SVGIG (reference sequence). The CDR3 has 12 amino acids. CDR3 nucleotides: TGTGCGCGCGACAGGGGGGTCACTGAAGCTTTCTTT. It yields the protein CARDRGVTEAFF.

V gene TRBV7-2 combines with J gene TRBJ1-2, with TRBD1 matching over 7 bases. After removal of 2 bases from V and 3 bases from J, the junction contained 6 bases not matched to a gene. The V gene's germline CDR1 is SGHTA and CDR2 FQGNSA. CDR3 length: 15 residues. CDR3 loop: CASSLLQGNDYGYTF. The CDR3 DNA reads as TGTGCCAGCAGCTTATTACAGGGGAACGACTATGGCTACACCTTC.

The chain has TRBV6-5 and TRBJ1-4; 12 bases align to TRBD1. V trimming: 6 bases; J trimming: 9 bases; junction bases outside the gene matches: 5. The CDR3 length is 14 residues. The germline gives CDR1 MNHEY, CDR2 SVGAGI. The CDR3 loop reads CASSPGQGAQKLFF. Here the CDR3 DNA reads TGTGCCAGCAGCCCGGGACAGGGGGCCCAAAAACTGTTTTTT.

The genes are TRBV29-1 and TRBJ2-3, with 7 bases identical to TRBD1. The CDR3 consists of 12 residues. Germline lookup yields CDR1 SQVTM and CDR2 ANQGSEA. Germline trimming cut 7 bases from V and 2 bases from J; bases unmatched to any gene: 3. DNA for the CDR3: TGCAGCGCAGGGGGACCCACAGATACGCAGTATTTT. Encoded protein: CSAGGPTDTQYF.

V gene TRBV19 combines with J gene TRBJ2-7; D remains unclear. This CDR3 contains 14 residues. Germline assignment: CDR1 LNHDA and CDR2 SQIVND (reference sequence). V was pared by 1 base and J by 1 base, with 8 bases between. CDR3 bases: TGTGCCAGTAGTATAGGGGTGAGGTCCTACGAGCAGTACTTC. Its protein is CASSIGVRSYEQYF.

The chain combines TRBV19 with TRBJ2-6; no clear D. The V and J ends lost 7 bases and 0 bases respectively, with 10 bases between them. The germline V gene has CDR1 LNHDA and CDR2 SQIVND (reference sequence). This CDR3 is built from 15 residues. The chain's CDR3 is CASILQSSGANVLTF. The CDR3 coding sequence is TGTGCCAGTATCTTACAGAGCTCTGGGGCCAACGTCCTGACTTTC.

The chain is built from TRBV11-3 and TRBJ2-7, with TRBD1 matching 9 bases. This CDR3 contains 15 residues. The germline CDR1 and CDR2 sequences are SGHNT and YENEEA. V gave up 6 bases and J gave up 5 bases; unmatched junction bases: 11. CDR3 sequence (DNA): TGTGCCAGCAGGAACAGGGGGCGTCGGTCTAACGAGCAGTACTTC. Translated, it gives CASRNRGRRSNEQYF.